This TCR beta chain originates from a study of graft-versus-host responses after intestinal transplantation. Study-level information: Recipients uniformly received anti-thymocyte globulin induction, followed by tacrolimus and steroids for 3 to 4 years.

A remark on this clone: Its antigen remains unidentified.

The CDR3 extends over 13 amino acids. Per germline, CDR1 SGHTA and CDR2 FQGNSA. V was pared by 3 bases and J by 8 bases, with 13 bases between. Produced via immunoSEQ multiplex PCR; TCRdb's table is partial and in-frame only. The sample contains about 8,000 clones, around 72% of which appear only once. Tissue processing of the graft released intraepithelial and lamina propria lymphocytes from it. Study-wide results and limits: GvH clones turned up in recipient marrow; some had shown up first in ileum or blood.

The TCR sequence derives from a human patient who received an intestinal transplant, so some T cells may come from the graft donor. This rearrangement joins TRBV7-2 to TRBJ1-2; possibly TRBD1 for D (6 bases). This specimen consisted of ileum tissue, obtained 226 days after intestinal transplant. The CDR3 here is CASSFNRVGGYTF. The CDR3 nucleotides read TGTGCCAGCAGCTTTAACAGGGTTGGGGGCTACACCTTC.